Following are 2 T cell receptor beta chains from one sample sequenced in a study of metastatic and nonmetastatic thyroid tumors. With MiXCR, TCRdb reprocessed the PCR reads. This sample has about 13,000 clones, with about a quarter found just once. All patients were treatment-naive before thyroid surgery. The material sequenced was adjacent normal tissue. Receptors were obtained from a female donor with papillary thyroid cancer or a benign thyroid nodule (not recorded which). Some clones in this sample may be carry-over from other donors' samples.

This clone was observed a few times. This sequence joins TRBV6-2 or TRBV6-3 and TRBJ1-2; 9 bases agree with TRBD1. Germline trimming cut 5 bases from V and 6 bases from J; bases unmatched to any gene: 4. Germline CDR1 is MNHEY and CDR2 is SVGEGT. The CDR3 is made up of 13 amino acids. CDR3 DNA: TGTGCCAGCAGTCGGACAGGGGCGAATGGCTACACCTTC. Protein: CASSRTGANGYTF.

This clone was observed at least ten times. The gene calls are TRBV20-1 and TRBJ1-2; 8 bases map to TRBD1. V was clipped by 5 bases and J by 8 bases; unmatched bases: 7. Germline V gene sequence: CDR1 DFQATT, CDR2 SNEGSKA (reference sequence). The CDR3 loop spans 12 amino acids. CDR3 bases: TGCAGTGCTCAGCAGGGGGCGCAAGGCTACACCTTC. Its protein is CSAQQGAQGYTF.